This TCR beta chain was sequenced for a study of identical twins' blood T cells. On the study more broadly: Some 50 million reads covered about six alpha-chain and about six beta-chain libraries. Regarding the study as a whole: Shared CDR3 clonotype counts tracked mainly the product of cloneset sizes. Each donor's most abundant TCRbeta clonotypes shared more CDR3 sequences with her twin than unrelated donors.

This CDR3 is 13 amino acids long. V lost 3 bases and J lost 6, with 12 bases in between. Germline V lookup: CDR1 SGHDT, CDR2 YYEEEE. Concerning this clonotype: What it binds is unknown.

TCRdb reprocessed the 5' RACE reads via MiXCR and lists one record per CDR3 protein. The data contain 350,000 to 450,000 distinct CDR3 sequences, under 30% of them singletons. V usage is TRBV5-6 and J usage is TRBJ1-1; D may be TRBD1 (6 bases). Sequenced material: PBMCs. The sequence came from a woman aged 18 to 55 in good health. CDR3 sequence reads: CASSWSGQPEAFF. The CDR3 region has the DNA TGTGCCAGCAGCTGGAGCGGACAGCCTGAAGCTTTCTTT.